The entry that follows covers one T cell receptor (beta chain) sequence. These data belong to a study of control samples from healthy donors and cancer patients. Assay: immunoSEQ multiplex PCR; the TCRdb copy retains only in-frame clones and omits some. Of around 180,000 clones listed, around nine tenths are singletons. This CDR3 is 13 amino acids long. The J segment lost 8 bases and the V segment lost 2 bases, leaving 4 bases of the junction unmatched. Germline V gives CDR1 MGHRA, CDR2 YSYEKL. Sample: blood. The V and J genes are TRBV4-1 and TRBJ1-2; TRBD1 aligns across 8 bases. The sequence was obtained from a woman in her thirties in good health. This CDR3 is CASSQPGGAGYTF. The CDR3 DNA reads TGCGCCAGCAGCCAACCAGGGGGCGCCGGCTACACCTTC.